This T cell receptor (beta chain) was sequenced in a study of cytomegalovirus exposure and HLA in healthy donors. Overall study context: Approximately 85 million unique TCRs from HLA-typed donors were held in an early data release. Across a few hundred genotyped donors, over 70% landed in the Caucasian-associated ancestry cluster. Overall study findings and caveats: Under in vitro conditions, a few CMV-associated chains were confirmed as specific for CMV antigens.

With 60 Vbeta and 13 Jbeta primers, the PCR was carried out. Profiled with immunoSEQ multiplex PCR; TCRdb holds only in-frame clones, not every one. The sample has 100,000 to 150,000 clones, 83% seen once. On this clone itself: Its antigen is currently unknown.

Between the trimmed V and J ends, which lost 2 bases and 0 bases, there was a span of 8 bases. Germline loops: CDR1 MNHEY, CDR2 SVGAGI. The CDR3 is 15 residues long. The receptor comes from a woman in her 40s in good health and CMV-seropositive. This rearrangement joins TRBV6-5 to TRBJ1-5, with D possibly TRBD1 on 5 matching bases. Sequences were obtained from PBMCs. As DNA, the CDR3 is TGTGCCAGCAGTTACGGCGGGGCTAGCAATCAGCCCCAGCATTTT. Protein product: CASSYGGASNQPQHF.